Following are 12 T cell receptor beta chains from one sample sequenced in a study of neurological immune-mediated disorders. In TCRdb, the 5' RACE reads were re-called with MiXCR into one record per CDR3 protein. The data show 50,000 to 60,000 distinct CDR3 sequences, around 2.3% seen once. Sequenced input: PBMCs. The receptors come from a man between 45 and 60 years old with multiple sclerosis.

In its sample, this clonotype was seen many times. The rearrangement links TRBV4-2 to TRBJ1-1; D possibly corresponds to TRBD1 (6 bases). Trimming took off 2 bases at V and 1 base at J, with 11 bases between the two ends. This CDR3 has 15 residues. Germline V gives CDR1 LGHNA, CDR2 YNFKEQ. The chain's CDR3 is CASSQNTGQNTEAFF. Here the CDR3 DNA reads TGTGCCAGCAGCCAAAATACAGGGCAGAACACTGAAGCTTTCTTT.

This clonotype came up many times. CDR3 DNA sequence: TGCGCCAGCAGCCCGCTAGGGATCGACACCGGGGAGCTGTTTTTT. Amino acid sequence: CASSPLGIDTGELFF. The chain couples TRBV5-1 to TRBJ2-2; D gene unclear. Looked up from germline, CDR1 is SGHRS and CDR2 is YFSETQ. The V and J ends lost 4 bases and 3 bases respectively, with 13 bases between them. This CDR3 comprises 15 residues.

The CDR3 loop is CASSPTGGSQETQYF. Written as DNA, the CDR3 is TGTGCCAGCAGTCCCACGGGAGGAAGCCAAGAGACCCAGTACTTC. This chain joins TRBV6-4 and TRBJ2-5; 7 positions agree with TRBD2. This CDR3 comprises 15 residues. With V trimmed by 5 bases and J by 1 base, 7 bases remained unmatched. Germline lookup yields CDR1 MRHNA and CDR2 SNTAGT.

This clonotype is labeled as medium-sized. The V and J genes are TRBV20-1 and TRBJ1-1; unclear D gene. Looked up from germline, CDR1 is DFQATT and CDR2 is SNEGSKA (reference sequence). This CDR3 is 13 amino acids long. Trimming left V 2 bases short and J 3 bases short, with 10 bases between. The CDR3 sequence: CSARWEGDTEAFF. CDR3 DNA: TGCAGTGCTAGATGGGAGGGCGACACTGAAGCTTTCTTT.

This clonotype was seen at least ten times. The CDR3 region has the DNA TGCGCCAGCAGCTGGTGGACATACGGCGGGGAGCTGTTTTTT. It codes for CASSWWTYGGELFF. The chain links TRBV5-1 to TRBJ2-2; a possible D gene is TRBD1 (5 bases). Trimming left V 3 bases short and J 7 bases short, with 13 bases between. The CDR3 extends over 14 amino acids. Germline V gives CDR1 SGHRS, CDR2 YFSETQ.

This clonotype was picked up many times. The chain joins TRBV20-1 to TRBJ2-7, with TRBD1 matching over 8 bases. The J segment lost 1 base and the V segment lost 3 bases, leaving 8 bases of the junction unmatched. From germline, CDR1 is DFQATT and CDR2 SNEGSKA (reference sequence). The CDR3 has 15 amino acids. The chain's CDR3 is CSASPRDRKSYEQYF. DNA of the CDR3: TGCAGTGCTAGCCCTCGGGACAGGAAGTCCTACGAGCAGTACTTC.

There are many counts of this clonotype. This sequence joins TRBV6-5 and TRBJ2-3, with 9 nucleotides matching TRBD2. The V gene end was trimmed by 2 bases and the J gene end by 2 bases; junction bases not matched to a gene: 5. CDR1 is MNHEY, CDR2 SVGAGI, per germline. CDR3 size: 16 residues. CDR3 residues: CASSYRGGGATDTQYF. The CDR3 region has the DNA TGTGCCAGCAGTTACCGAGGCGGGGGGGCCACAGATACGCAGTATTTT.

The chain couples TRBV5-1 to TRBJ1-5; 8 positions match TRBD1. V lost 0 bases and J lost 6; bases outside the gene matches: 8. The CDR3 sequence is 16 residues long. CDR1 SGHRS and CDR2 YFSETQ come from the germline V gene. CDR3 region: CASSLEPDREFQPQHF. CDR3 coding DNA: TGCGCCAGCAGCTTGGAGCCGGACAGGGAATTTCAGCCCCAGCATTTT.

This clonotype has at least ten counts. The chain is built from TRBV6-5 and TRBJ1-4, with D perhaps matching TRBD1 (6 bases). The CDR3 loop spans 14 amino acids. V shed 5 bases and J shed 8 bases, with 15 bases lying between them. Germline V gene data show CDR1 as MNHEY and CDR2 as SVGAGI. The CDR3 spells CASSQRGQGEKLFF. The CDR3 DNA reads as TGTGCCAGCAGTCAACGGGGCCAGGGGGAAAAACTGTTTTTT.

This clonotype occurred many times. The chain recombines TRBV28 with TRBJ1-5; D unclear. CDR1 is MDHEN, CDR2 SYDVKM, per germline. The CDR3 totals 14 residues. The V gene lost 5 bases and the J gene lost 3 bases, with 11 bases spanning the gap. This CDR3 is CASSPRGTNQPQHF. The CDR3 DNA sequence: TGTGCCAGCAGTCCACGTGGAACCAATCAGCCCCAGCATTTT.

In its sample, this clonotype was seen many times. The chain combines TRBV5-1 with TRBJ1-4, with unresolved D. Germline CDR1 and CDR2: SGHRS and YFSETQ. V gave up 5 bases and J gave up 4 bases, with 12 bases separating them. The CDR3 is 14 residues long. CDR3 in DNA: TGCGCCAGCAGTTCCGGGAGAGATAATGAAAAACTGTTTTTT. Its translation: CASSSGRDNEKLFF.

This clonotype was found many times. The chain is built from TRBV4-2 and TRBJ1-1, with TRBD1 as a possible D gene (6 bases). Germline V gene sequence: CDR1 LGHNA, CDR2 YNFKEQ. The CDR3 loop spans 15 amino acids. V was clipped by 4 bases and J by 0 bases, with 12 bases between them. The CDR3 reads CASSPRGQMNTEAFF. CDR3 DNA sequence: TGTGCCAGCAGCCCCCGGGGGCAGATGAACACTGAAGCTTTCTTT.